One sample yielded the 10 T cell receptor beta chains listed below, sequenced in a study of blood T cell repertoires in COVID-19. Method: immunoSEQ multiplex PCR; TCRdb's copy keeps in-frame clones and lacks some. The sample shows 250,000 to 300,000 clones, around 90% of them seen only once. Sequenced input: peripheral blood. The receptors shown here come from a man in his forties or fifties with acute or convalescent COVID-19.

The CDR3 DNA is TGCGCCAGCAGCTTGGGGTCTAGCGGGGGGGAAGAGACCCAGTACTTC. Amino acid sequence: CASSLGSSGGEETQYF. The genes are TRBV5-1 and TRBJ2-5, with TRBD2 matching over 12 bases. Germline V CDR1 and CDR2: SGHRS, YFSETQ. The CDR3 spans 16 residues. V gave up 0 bases and J gave up 3 bases; unmatched junction bases: 3.

This clone appeared a single time. Written as DNA, the CDR3 is TGTGCCAGCAGTGTTCAGACAGGGAGCGGCTATGGCTACACCTTC. Translating gives CASSVQTGSGYGYTF. V and J are TRBV2 and TRBJ1-2, with TRBD1 identical over 7 bases. V shed 4 bases, J shed 4 bases, and the junction held 9 bases outside the gene matches. The CDR3 is 15 residues long. Germline loops: CDR1 SNHLY, CDR2 FYNNEI.

The J gene is TRBJ1-4, the V gene TRBV27; D possibly corresponds to TRBD1 (5 bases). Trimming pared 5 bases from V and 6 bases from J, leaving 13 bases between. Germline V gives CDR1 MNHEY, CDR2 SMNVEV (reference sequence). This CDR3 is 14 amino acids long. The CDR3 loop reads CASSSRASYEKLFF. The CDR3 bases are TGTGCCAGCAGTAGCAGGGCCAGCTATGAAAAACTGTTTTTT.

A note on this clone: This same CDR3 is encoded by further DNA sequences in the sample. The V and J genes are TRBV18 and TRBJ1-4; no clear D gene. Trimming removed 2 bases at V and 0 bases at J, with 4 bases between. Germline V gives CDR1 KGHSH, CDR2 LQKENI. The CDR3 totals 14 residues. CDR3 amino acids: CASSPGATNEKLFF. The CDR3 DNA follows: TGTGCCAGCTCACCAGGAGCAACTAATGAAAAACTGTTTTTT.

The chain links TRBV6-1 to TRBJ1-3; the D is unclear. Germline V gives CDR1 MNHNS, CDR2 SASEGT. The V end lost 0 bases, the J end lost 0 bases, and 9 bases lay between the germline ends. The CDR3 spans 16 residues. In nucleotides, the CDR3 is TGTGCCAGCAGTGAAGCGCTTTCGCGCTCTGGAAACACCATATATTTT. Translating it yields CASSEALSRSGNTIYF.

This chain uses TRBV14 with TRBJ2-2, with TRBD1 matching 7 bases. Looked up from germline, CDR1 is SGHDN and CDR2 is FVKESK. Trimming removed 0 bases from V and 0 bases from J; junction bases left unmatched: 4. CDR3 length: 17 residues. The CDR3 DNA reads TGTGCCAGCAGCCAAGATAGGGACAGAGCGAACACCGGGGAGCTGTTTTTT. The encoded protein is CASSQDRDRANTGELFF.

The J gene is TRBJ1-1, the V gene TRBV7-8; 8 bases match TRBD1. From germline, CDR1 is SGHVS and CDR2 FQNEAQ. The length of the CDR3 is 13 residues. The V and J ends lost 6 bases and 3 bases, in that order; junction bases with no gene match: 3. The CDR3 loop is CASRTDRDTEAFF. DNA of the CDR3: TGTGCCAGCAGGACGGACAGGGACACTGAAGCTTTCTTT.

The chain links TRBV7-3 to TRBJ2-3; 15 positions match TRBD2. Germline CDR1 reads SGHTA; CDR2 reads FQGTGA. The CDR3 consists of 17 residues. V shed 4 bases, J shed 3 bases, and the junction held 5 bases outside the gene matches. The CDR3 DNA is TGTGCCAGCAGCTCCCGGACTAGCGGGGGGGCGACAGATACGCAGTATTTT. It specifies CASSSRTSGGATDTQYF.

This chain connects TRBV19 to TRBJ2-7; D is unclear. The V gene lost 1 base and the J gene lost 3 bases, with 7 bases spanning the gap. This CDR3 is built from 13 residues. The germline V gene has CDR1 LNHDA and CDR2 SQIVND (reference sequence). The CDR3 sequence is CASSIGANYEQYF. The CDR3 nucleotides are TGTGCCAGTAGTATAGGAGCAAACTACGAGCAGTACTTC.

The V call is TRBV5-1, the J call TRBJ1-1; D possibly corresponds to TRBD1 (5 bases). Between the trimmed V and J ends, which lost 0 bases and 5 bases, there was a span of 20 bases. Germline assignment: CDR1 SGHRS and CDR2 YFSETQ. The CDR3 sequence is 17 residues long. In nucleotides, the CDR3 is TGCGCCAGCAGCTTGGGTGCGAGGGGAGGGGATGTAACTGAAGCTTTCTTT. This gives the protein CASSLGARGGDVTEAFF. Based on the CDR3 plus reference TRBV5-1 and TRBJ1-1, the full variable domain is KAGVTQTPRYLIKTRGQQVTLSCSPISGHRSVSWYQQTPGQGLQFLFEYFSETQRNKGNFPGRFSGRQFSNSRSEMNVSTLELGDSALYLCASSLGARGGDVTEAFFGQGTRLTVV.